This TCR beta chain was captured in a study of T cell repertoires and HLA-DP antigens. Study-level results: Against one allele, clones undetected before culture averaged about 34%; against the other, 50.6%.

Profiled with immunoSEQ multiplex PCR; TCRdb holds only in-frame clones, not every one. Of tens of thousands of clones in the sample, roughly 78% are singletons; the top ten hold roughly 1.5%. The length of the CDR3 is 15 residues. Per germline, CDR1 MRHNA and CDR2 SNTAGT. Trimming pared 2 bases from V and 5 bases from J, leaving 14 bases between. This clone was recorded once. Its antigen is not known. The TCR was taken from a man in his sixties in good health and CMV-seronegative. The chain links TRBV6-4 to TRBJ2-3; D ambiguous. Sample: CD4+ T cells from PBMCs. CDR3 region: CASSDGCWWVDTQYF. The CDR3 bases are TGTGCCAGCAGTGACGGATGCTGGTGGGTAGATACGCAGTATTTT.